This entry lists 21 T cell receptor beta chains sequenced from one sample in a study of OX40 agonist ivuxolimab in advanced cancers. Profiled with immunoSEQ multiplex PCR; TCRdb holds only in-frame clones, not every one. The sample has approximately 99,000 clones, roughly 95% seen once; the top ten hold 0.15% to 0.2%. Sequencing was performed on CD4+ or CD8+ T cells sorted from blood, taken in a trial of the OX40 agonist ivuxolimab. The receptors shown here come from an adult with an advanced solid tumor such as melanoma, head and neck, liver or kidney cancer.

This clone is a singleton in its sample. The chain uses TRBV7-2 and TRBJ2-1; TRBD1 agrees at 7 bases. Germline CDR1 is SGHTA and CDR2 is FQGNSA. Trimming at V came to 0 bases and at J to 4 bases, leaving 6 bases not matched to a gene. This CDR3 contains 16 residues. This CDR3 is CASSLAYGTAYNEQFF. The CDR3 nucleotides read TGTGCCAGCAGCTTAGCTTACGGGACAGCTTACAATGAGCAGTTCTTC.

This rearrangement joins TRBV6-1 to TRBJ1-4; D not resolved. CDR3 length: 11 residues. Germline V gives CDR1 MNHNS, CDR2 SASEGT. V dropped 7 bases and J dropped 13 bases, with 13 bases sitting between them. The CDR3 loop is CASNSVSGLFF. The CDR3 bases are TGTGCCAGCAACTCAGTGTCTGGACTGTTTTTT.

This clone was recorded only once. J is TRBJ1-1 and V is TRBV5-4; TRBD1 agrees at 8 bases. The ends lost 2 bases at V and 5 bases at J; junction bases unmatched: 2. The germline gives CDR1 SGHNT, CDR2 YYREEE (reference sequence). CDR3 length: 13 residues. The DNA of the CDR3 is TGTGCCAGCAGCTTCCAGGGGGCAACTGAAGCTTTCTTT. This sequence encodes CASSFQGATEAFF.

This chain links TRBV5-1 with TRBJ1-5; D might be TRBD1 (6 bases). Germline lookup yields CDR1 SGHRS and CDR2 YFSETQ. V lost 0 bases, J lost 0 bases, and 7 bases lay in between. This CDR3 is built from 15 residues. The CDR3 loop is CASSLEGGSNQPQHF. CDR3 nucleotide sequence: TGCGCCAGCAGCTTGGAGGGGGGTAGCAATCAGCCCCAGCATTTT.

The sample holds one count of this clone. The V gene is TRBV5-8, the J gene TRBJ2-7; TRBD2 might be the D (6 bases). Germline V gene data show CDR1 as SGHTS and CDR2 as YDEGEE. The CDR3 loop spans 16 amino acids. The germline V and J ends were trimmed by 2 bases and 4 bases, with 19 bases remaining between them. CDR3 DNA sequence: TGTGCCAGCAGCTTAGATTGGGCGGCGGAGGGGTACGAGCAGTACTTC. It translates to CASSLDWAAEGYEQYF.

The rearrangement joins TRBV10-3 to TRBJ1-2; no clear D gene. The CDR3 consists of 12 residues. Trimming stripped 5 bases from V and 3 bases from J, with 7 bases between. Germline CDR1 and CDR2: ENHRY and SYGVKD. The CDR3 bases are TGTGCCATCAGTCCCCAGGACTATGGCTACACCTTC. Translation gives CAISPQDYGYTF.

V is TRBV19 and J is TRBJ2-7; weak D call: TRBD1 (6 bases). The CDR3 runs to 15 residues. The V end lost 7 bases, the J end lost 5 bases, and 21 bases lay between the germline ends. CDR1 is LNHDA and CDR2 is SQIVND in the germline V gene (reference sequence). In nucleotides, the CDR3 is TGTGCCAGTACAACTCAGGGGCCTTTGGGGGACGAGCAGTACTTC. Its protein is CASTTQGPLGDEQYF. Full variable domain (outside the CDR3, taken from reference TRBV19 and TRBJ2-7): DGGITQSPKYLFRKEGQNVTLSCEQNLNHDAMYWYRQDPGQGLRLIYYSQIVNDFQKGDIAEGYSVSREKKESFPLTVTSAQKNPTAFYLCASTTQGPLGDEQYFGPGTRLTVT.

In regard to this clone: A read error may produce the germline difference seen at one junction end. This CDR3 is CASSIQGSGTNVLTF. The CDR3 DNA is TGTGCCAGCAGCATACAGGGCTCTGGGACCAACGTCCTGACTTTC. The chain couples TRBV7-2 to TRBJ2-6, with D perhaps TRBD1 (6 bases). The CDR3 is 15 amino acids. The germline V gene encodes CDR1 SGHTA and CDR2 FQGNSA.

This rearrangement joins TRBV5-4 to TRBJ2-7; D might be TRBD1 (5 bases). The CDR3 contains 15 residues. CDR1 and CDR2 (germline): SGHNT, YYREEE (reference sequence). V was clipped by 4 bases and J by 3 bases, with 17 bases between them. The CDR3 DNA is TGTGCCAGCAGCGACAGACAGACCGCCTACTACGAGCAGTACTTC. Its protein product is CASSDRQTAYYEQYF.

The gene calls are TRBV28 and TRBJ2-7; TRBD2 matches at 9 bases. The germline V gene encodes CDR1 MDHEN and CDR2 SYDVKM. The CDR3 extends over 13 amino acids. The V segment lost 4 bases and the J segment 8 bases; nucleotides outside the gene matches: 6. The CDR3 bases are TGTGCCAGCAGTTGGACTAGCGACGAGAAGCAGTACTTC. As protein: CASSWTSDEKQYF.

The gene calls are TRBV2 and TRBJ1-2, with D possibly being TRBD1 (5 bases). Trimming shortened V by 10 bases and J by 3 bases, and 15 bases separated the two germline ends. From germline, CDR1 is SNHLY and CDR2 FYNNEI. CDR3 length: 13 residues. The CDR3 loop reads CANRVGRDYGYTF. CDR3 sequence (DNA): TGTGCCAATAGAGTGGGACGGGACTATGGCTACACCTTC.

Concerning this clone itself: A junction end diverges from the germline sequence, so it may reflect a read error. V usage is TRBV28 and J usage is TRBJ2-2, with a weak D call TRBD2 (6 bases). The V gene's germline CDR1 is MDHEN and CDR2 SYDVKM. The CDR3 is 14 residues long. CDR3 loop: CASSLSEGNGGLFF. The CDR3 region has the DNA TGTGCCAGCAGTTTATCGGAGGGAAACGGGGGGCTGTTTTTT. Full variable domain (remainder filled in from reference TRBV28 and TRBJ2-2): DVKVTQSSRYLVKRTGEKVFLECVQDMDHENMFWYRQDPGLGLRLIYFSYDVKMKEKGDIPEGYSVSREKKERFSLILESASTNQTSMYLCASSLSEGNGGLFFGEGSRLTVL.

The genes are TRBV18 and TRBJ2-3; 8 nucleotides line up with TRBD1. Germline loops: CDR1 KGHSH, CDR2 LQKENI. The V and J ends lost 3 bases and 0 bases, in that order; junction bases with no gene match: 5. The CDR3 length is 16 residues. CDR3 coding DNA: TGTGCCAGCTCACCCCAGGGGGCCACTAGCACAGATACGCAGTATTTT. It translates to CASSPQGATSTDTQYF.

This clone was seen just once. The chain carries TRBV7-2 and TRBJ2-7; a weak D match, TRBD1 (5 bases). Germline assignment: CDR1 SGHTA and CDR2 FQGNSA. The length of the CDR3 is 14 residues. Trimming removed 6 bases at V and 3 bases at J, with 15 bases between. The CDR3 is CASSPSRTHYEQYF. The CDR3, as DNA: TGTGCCAGCAGTCCGAGCCGGACACACTACGAGCAGTACTTC.

J is TRBJ2-3 and V is TRBV9; either TRBD1 or TRBD2 may fit D (5 bases each). This CDR3 is 15 amino acids long. The germline V gene has CDR1 SGDLS and CDR2 YYNGEE. Trimming stripped 3 bases from V and 1 base from J, with 12 bases between. The CDR3 nucleotides are TGTGCCAGCAGCGGCCCGGGACCGGGCACAGATACGCAGTATTTT. It codes for CASSGPGPGTDTQYF.

The sample holds one count of this clone. The chain uses TRBV19 and TRBJ2-7, with D possibly being TRBD2 (6 bases). There are 15 residues in the CDR3. Trimming pared 1 base from V and 3 bases from J, leaving 13 bases between. Germline CDR1 and CDR2: LNHDA and SQIVND (reference sequence). The CDR3 reads CASSIVEEGSYEQYF. CDR3 DNA sequence: TGTGCCAGTAGTATAGTTGAGGAGGGAAGCTACGAGCAGTACTTC.

The chain uses TRBV28 and TRBJ2-5; 7 bases are a match to TRBD1. The assigned J gene may be wrong: the sequence end matches TRBJ2-7 better. Germline values: CDR1 MDHEN, CDR2 SYDVKM. The CDR3 spans 14 residues. DNA for the CDR3: TGTGCCAGCAGTTTAGGCGGACAGGACTACGAGCAGTACTTC. It translates to CASSLGGQDYEQYF.

The rearrangement links TRBV7-9 to TRBJ1-2; no firm D call. Germline lookup yields CDR1 SEHNR and CDR2 FQNEAQ (reference sequence). This CDR3 is built from 15 residues. Trimming stripped 5 bases from V and 4 bases from J, with 17 bases between. The CDR3 region has the DNA TGTGCCAGCAGCGAGGCGGAGGGCTTCGGCTATGGCTACACCTTC. Translation gives CASSEAEGFGYGYTF.

This clone was observed a single time. V is TRBV5-4 and J is TRBJ2-2; no clear D. CDR1 is SGHNT and CDR2 is YYREEE in the germline V gene (reference sequence). V was trimmed by 9 bases and J by 6 bases, leaving 6 bases between them. CDR3 length: 10 amino acids. CDR3 in amino acids: CATGSGELFF. The CDR3 DNA is TGTGCCACCGGGTCCGGGGAGCTGTTTTTT.

The V gene is TRBV7-2, the J gene TRBJ1-3, with D possibly TRBD1 on 5 matching bases. The V end was cut by 3 bases, the J end by 10 bases, with 16 bases between. Germline values: CDR1 SGHTA, CDR2 FQGNSA. CDR3 size: 14 residues. The CDR3, as DNA: TGTGCCAGCAGCTTGGGGGGGTACGGCAATACCATATATTTT. Protein product: CASSLGGYGNTIYF.

The chain joins TRBV19 to TRBJ2-1; TRBD1 agrees at 11 bases. The trim removed 6 bases at V and 1 base at J, leaving 2 bases unmatched. This CDR3 contains 15 residues. CDR1 and CDR2 (germline): LNHDA, SQIVND (reference sequence). The chain's CDR3 is CASRGTGGSYNEQFF. The CDR3 DNA reads TGTGCCAGTAGGGGGACAGGGGGTTCCTACAATGAGCAGTTCTTC.